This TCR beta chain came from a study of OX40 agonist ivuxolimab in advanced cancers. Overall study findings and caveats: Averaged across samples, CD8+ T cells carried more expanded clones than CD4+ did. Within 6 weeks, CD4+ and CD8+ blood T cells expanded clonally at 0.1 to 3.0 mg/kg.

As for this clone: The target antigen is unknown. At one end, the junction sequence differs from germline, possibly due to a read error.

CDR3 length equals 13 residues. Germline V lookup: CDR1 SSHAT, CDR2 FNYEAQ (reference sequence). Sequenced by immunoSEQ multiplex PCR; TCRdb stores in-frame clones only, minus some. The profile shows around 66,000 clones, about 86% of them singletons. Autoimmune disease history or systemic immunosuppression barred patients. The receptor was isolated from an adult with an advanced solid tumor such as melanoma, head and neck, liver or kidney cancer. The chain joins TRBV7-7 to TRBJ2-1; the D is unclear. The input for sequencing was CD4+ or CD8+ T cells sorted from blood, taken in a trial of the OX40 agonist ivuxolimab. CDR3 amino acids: CASSADGYNEQFF. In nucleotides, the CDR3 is TGTGCTAGCAGCGCGGACGGATACAATGAGCAGTTCTTC. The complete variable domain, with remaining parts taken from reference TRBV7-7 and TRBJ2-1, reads GAGVSQSPRYKVTKRGQDVTLRCDPISSHATLYWYQQALGQGPEFLTYFNYEAQPDKSGLPSDRFSAERPEGSISTLTIQRTEQRDSAMYRCASSADGYNEQFFGPGTRLTVL.